This passage covers 31 T cell receptor beta chains from one sample sequenced in a study of blood T cell repertoires in COVID-19. The data were produced by immunoSEQ multiplex PCR, yet TCRdb's version contains in-frame clones alone and is incomplete. The sample records 85,000 to 120,000 clones, 84% being singletons. The sample consisted of peripheral blood. All receptors come from a woman in her sixties with acute or convalescent COVID-19.

The J gene is TRBJ1-4, the V gene TRBV27; perhaps TRBD1 as D (6 bases). CDR1 and CDR2 (germline): MNHEY, SMNVEV (reference sequence). The CDR3 loop spans 14 amino acids. Trimming pared 4 bases from V and 3 bases from J, leaving 9 bases between. In DNA form, the CDR3 reads TGTGCCAGCAGTTGGGGGACATCTAATGAAAAACTGTTTTTT. This encodes CASSWGTSNEKLFF.

The chain links TRBV7-3 to TRBJ2-2, with 8 nucleotides matching TRBD1. The J segment lost 5 bases and the V segment lost 5 bases, leaving 7 bases of the junction unmatched. CDR1 SGHTA and CDR2 FQGTGA come from the germline V gene. This CDR3 has 15 residues. CDR3 nucleotide sequence: TGTGCCAGCAGCCCACAACAGGGGGGTACCGGGGAGCTGTTTTTT. Its translation is CASSPQQGGTGELFF.

Regarding this clone: The sample contains more than one DNA sequence encoding this CDR3. V usage is TRBV5-1 and J usage is TRBJ2-1, with D maybe TRBD1 (7 bases). The CDR3 spans 15 residues. Trimming removed 0 bases at V and 3 bases at J, with 10 bases between. The germline V gene encodes CDR1 SGHRS and CDR2 YFSETQ. CDR3 DNA sequence: TGCGCCAGCAGCTTGGGACAGGGAGGCTACAATGAGCAGTTCTTC. This sequence encodes CASSLGQGGYNEQFF.

The chain links TRBV10-3 to TRBJ1-6, with TRBD1 matching over 8 bases. Trimming cost V 7 bases and J 7 bases; bases outside gene matches: 6. The CDR3 runs to 14 residues. CDR1 and CDR2 from the germline V gene are ENHRY and SYGVKD. CDR3 in DNA: TGTGCCATCAATGGACAGGGTGGGAATTCACCCCTCCACTTT. Translating gives CAINGQGGNSPLHF.

The V and J genes are TRBV11-2 and TRBJ2-3; tentative D call: TRBD2 (5 bases). The CDR3 consists of 14 residues. In germline, CDR1 is SGHAT, CDR2 FQNNGV. V lost 1 base to trimming and J lost 4 bases, with 9 bases between them. CDR3 coding DNA: TGTGCCAGCAGCTTAGTTCCGGGATCAGATACGCAGTATTTT. Translated, it gives CASSLVPGSDTQYF.

The chain carries TRBV11-2 and TRBJ1-6, with 10 bases fitting TRBD1. Germline V gene lookup returns CDR1 SGHAT and CDR2 FQNNGV. The CDR3 extends over 15 amino acids. V lost 5 bases and J lost 10; bases outside the gene matches: 8. The DNA of the CDR3 is TGTGCCAGCAGCGACGGGACAGGGGCATTGTCACCCCTCCACTTT. Its translation is CASSDGTGALSPLHF.

This clone was observed a single time. The rearrangement uses TRBV14 and TRBJ2-1, with TRBD2 matching 16 bases. Germline CDR1 reads SGHDN; CDR2 reads FVKESK. The CDR3 covers 20 residues. Trimming cost V 5 bases and J 8 bases; bases outside gene matches: 18. For the CDR3, the DNA is TGTGCCAGCAGCAAACAAGGTTCCGGGACTAGCGGGAGGGCCCAGGATGAGCAGTTCTTC. It specifies CASSKQGSGTSGRAQDEQFF.

The CDR3 loop reads CASNGGWNTGELFF. The CDR3 DNA sequence: TGTGCCAGTAATGGCGGGTGGAACACCGGGGAGCTGTTTTTT. V gene TRBV19 combines with J gene TRBJ2-2, with D possibly TRBD2 on 5 matching bases. This CDR3 region has 14 residues. The V end lost 7 bases, the J end lost 1 base, and 10 bases lay between the germline ends. Germline loops: CDR1 LNHDA, CDR2 SQIVND (reference sequence). Full variable domain (missing parts from reference TRBV19 and TRBJ2-2): DGGITQSPKYLFRKEGQNVTLSCEQNLNHDAMYWYRQDPGQGLRLIYYSQIVNDFQKGDIAEGYSVSREKKESFPLTVTSAQKNPTAFYLCASNGGWNTGELFFGEGSRLTVL.

This chain uses TRBV29-1 with TRBJ1-2; the D gene is possibly TRBD1 (6 bases). The CDR3 runs 16 residues. Trimming took 6 bases from V and 2 from J, leaving 22 bases between them. CDR1 and CDR2 from the germline V gene are SQVTM and ANQGSEA. CDR3 loop: CSVRYTGTNDNYGYTF. CDR3 bases: TGCAGCGTCCGCTACACCGGGACAAACGACAACTATGGCTACACCTTC.

The CDR3 DNA reads as TGTGCCAGCTCACCGACTCGGACTAGCGGGGGAAACAATGAGCAGTTCTTC. Translating it yields CASSPTRTSGGNNEQFF. V gene TRBV18 combines with J gene TRBJ2-1; TRBD2 matches at 13 bases. The length of the CDR3 is 17 residues. CDR1 and CDR2 from the germline V gene are KGHSH and LQKENI. Unmatched junction bases numbered 7, after V lost 3 bases and J lost 5 bases.

The chain links TRBV18 to TRBJ2-2, with 8 bases identical to TRBD1. V gave up 5 bases and J gave up 2 bases; unmatched junction bases: 4. CDR1 is KGHSH, CDR2 LQKENI, per germline. The CDR3 consists of 15 residues. The CDR3 nucleotides read TGTGCCAGCTCAGCGGGACAGGCCAACACCGGGGAGCTGTTTTTT. This gives the protein CASSAGQANTGELFF.

The chain has TRBV10-1 and TRBJ2-7, with TRBD2 identical over 8 bases. CDR1 is WNHNN, CDR2 SYGVQD, per germline (reference sequence). This CDR3 is 14 amino acids long. The J segment lost 6 bases and the V segment lost 5 bases, leaving 9 bases of the junction unmatched. The CDR3 is CASSRAGDGREQYF. The CDR3 DNA is TGCGCCAGCAGTAGAGCGGGAGACGGTCGCGAGCAGTACTTC.

The chain uses TRBV5-1 and TRBJ2-3, with 7 nucleotides matching TRBD1. The germline V gene encodes CDR1 SGHRS and CDR2 YFSETQ. There are 15 residues in the CDR3. Trimming cost V 0 bases and J 2 bases; bases outside gene matches: 3. The CDR3 is CASSLDRGNTDTQYF. In DNA, the CDR3 is TGCGCCAGCAGCTTGGACAGGGGAAACACAGATACGCAGTATTTT.

This chain connects TRBV6-5 to TRBJ1-2; TRBD1 aligns across 10 bases. Germline-derived CDR1 and CDR2 are MNHEY and SVGAGI. This CDR3 is 15 amino acids long. Trimming cost V 6 bases and J 4 bases; bases outside gene matches: 8. CDR3 loop: CASRDGQGGIYGYTF. The CDR3 DNA sequence: TGTGCCAGCAGGGACGGACAGGGGGGCATCTATGGCTACACCTTC.

This chain joins TRBV6-5 and TRBJ2-7; maybe TRBD2 (6 bases). The CDR3 runs 15 residues. With 3 bases removed from V and 2 bases from J, the gap between germline ends came to 14 bases. The germline V gene encodes CDR1 MNHEY and CDR2 SVGAGI. This chain's CDR3 is CASSYTGRGTYEQYF. CDR3 DNA sequence: TGTGCCAGCAGTTATACGGGACGGGGGACCTACGAGCAGTACTTC.

The V call is TRBV14, the J call TRBJ1-6, with unresolved D. Trimming removed 5 bases at V and 7 bases at J, with 12 bases between. The CDR3 consists of 14 residues. Germline V gives CDR1 SGHDN, CDR2 FVKESK. The CDR3 bases are TGTGCCAGCAGCGGAACAGTTATGAATTCACCCCTCCACTTT. As protein: CASSGTVMNSPLHF.

As regards this clone: At one end the junction does not follow the germline gene, possibly because of a read error. The chain employs TRBV6-4 and TRBJ2-3; D call uncertain. Looked up from germline, CDR1 is MRHNA and CDR2 is SNTAGT. This CDR3 has 11 residues. The CDR3: CASSDTRHVGF. The CDR3 coding sequence is TGTGCCAGCAGTGACACTCGACACGTGGGTTTT.

The rearrangement joins TRBV7-3 to TRBJ2-6; D gene uncertain. CDR1 and CDR2 (germline): SGHTA, FQGTGA. There are 17 residues in the CDR3. V lost 3 bases to trimming and J lost 2 bases, with 14 bases between them. The CDR3: CASSFRTSEAGANVLTF. CDR3 DNA: TGTGCCAGCAGCTTTCGTACGAGTGAGGCTGGGGCCAACGTCCTGACTTTC.

The rearrangement links TRBV28 to TRBJ2-2; 7 bases map to TRBD2. V lost 6 bases to trimming and J lost 7 bases; unmatched junction nucleotides: 8. From germline, CDR1 is MDHEN and CDR2 SYDVKM. This CDR3 spans 14 amino acids. The CDR3: CASRTHGLVGELFF. The CDR3 region has the DNA TGTGCCAGCAGGACACACGGACTAGTCGGGGAGCTGTTTTTT.

The chain joins TRBV5-6 to TRBJ1-2, with 8 bases matching TRBD1. Losses at the gene ends were 4 bases for V and 5 bases for J; bases not matched to a gene: 13. Germline CDR1 reads SGHDT; CDR2 reads YYEEEE. This CDR3 is built from 16 residues. The CDR3 DNA reads as TGTGCCAGCAGCGTCGGGACAGGTCTTCGGTGGTATGGCTACACCTTC. The encoded protein is CASSVGTGLRWYGYTF.

V and J are TRBV10-3 and TRBJ2-3, with 13 nucleotides matching TRBD2. Germline V gene lookup returns CDR1 ENHRY and CDR2 SYGVKD. V trimming: 2 bases; J trimming: 1 base; junction bases outside the gene matches: 3. This CDR3 spans 17 amino acids. DNA for the CDR3: TGTGCCATCAGTGAGGGGACTAGCGGGATTGGCACAGATACGCAGTATTTT. Encoded protein: CAISEGTSGIGTDTQYF.

This rearrangement joins TRBV2 to TRBJ2-1; no clear D gene. Germline CDR1 reads SNHLY; CDR2 reads FYNNEI. V was trimmed by 7 bases and J by 5 bases, leaving 12 bases between them. This CDR3 is 13 amino acids long. As DNA, the CDR3 is TGTGCCAGCACCCTCTCGGGTGACAATGAGCAGTTCTTC. It yields the protein CASTLSGDNEQFF.

The J gene is TRBJ1-3, the V gene TRBV21-1; the table's TRBD1 call for D was not verified on the DNA. TRBV21-1 has pseudogene status. The CDR3 is made up of 19 amino acids. The CDR3 DNA sequence: TGTGCCAGCCCTTACCCTACAGGGCGCGCCACGATCTCTGGAAACACCATATATTTT. Its translation: CASPYPTGRATISGNTIYF.

V gene TRBV3-1 (or the pseudogene TRBV3-2) combines with J gene TRBJ1-5; the D gene is possibly TRBD1 (6 bases). CDR1 is LGHDT, CDR2 YNNKEL, per germline (reference sequence). The CDR3 runs 15 residues. V lost 3 bases and J 5 bases, leaving 14 bases between the germline ends. CDR3 protein: CASSHSGGRDQPQHF. CDR3 in DNA: TGTGCCAGCAGCCATTCCGGGGGGCGGGATCAGCCCCAGCATTTT.

This clone was detected a few times. The chain is built from TRBV19 and TRBJ1-4; possible D gene TRBD1, 5 bases. This CDR3 contains 14 residues. Germline CDR1 and CDR2: LNHDA and SQIVND (reference sequence). V was pared by 5 bases and J by 6 bases, with 13 bases between. The chain's CDR3 is CASSPTTADEKLFF. CDR3 DNA: TGTGCCAGTAGTCCTACGACAGCCGATGAAAAACTGTTTTTT.

V usage is TRBV7-2 and J usage is TRBJ1-1; TRBD1 might be the D (6 bases). V dropped 5 bases and J dropped 5 bases, with 15 bases sitting between them. Germline loops: CDR1 SGHTA, CDR2 FQGNSA. The CDR3 contains 14 residues. CDR3 nucleotides: TGTGCCAGCAGCCCAGGGGTCGAAGTGACTGAAGCTTTCTTT. Translation: CASSPGVEVTEAFF.

The chain joins TRBV11-2 to TRBJ1-1; TRBD1 might be the D (6 bases). Trimming pared 1 base from V and 5 bases from J, leaving 14 bases between. Per germline, CDR1 SGHAT and CDR2 FQNNGV. The CDR3 runs to 15 residues. The CDR3 protein is CASSLGGQGRTEAFF. Here the CDR3 DNA reads TGTGCCAGCAGCTTAGGAGGCCAGGGGCGGACTGAAGCTTTCTTT.

This chain uses TRBV6-1 with TRBJ1-5; 9 bases agree with TRBD1. Trimming at V came to 4 bases and at J to 0 bases, leaving 7 bases not matched to a gene. This CDR3 has 17 residues. CDR1 is MNHNS, CDR2 SASEGT, per germline. The CDR3 is CASSGGTGIYSNQPQHF. The CDR3 DNA sequence: TGTGCCAGCAGTGGAGGGACAGGGATTTATAGCAATCAGCCCCAGCATTTT.

This chain uses TRBV18 with TRBJ1-3; unclear D gene. The CDR3 runs 16 residues. Germline values: CDR1 KGHSH, CDR2 LQKENI. The V and J ends lost 2 bases and 0 bases respectively, with 11 bases between them. The CDR3 DNA is TGTGCCAGCTCACCAGCGGCGGCAGTCTCTGGAAACACCATATATTTT. It specifies CASSPAAAVSGNTIYF. Together with reference TRBV18 and TRBJ1-3, the CDR3 gives the full variable domain: NAGVMQNPRHLVRRRGQEARLRCSPMKGHSHVYWYRQLPEEGLKFMVYLQKENIIDESGMPKERFSAEFPKEGPSILRIQQVVRGDSAAYFCASSPAAAVSGNTIYFGEGSWLTVV.

The V gene is TRBV5-1, the J gene TRBJ1-6; possible D gene TRBD1, 5 bases. Trimming took 4 bases from V and 1 from J, leaving 12 bases between them. The CDR3 consists of 16 residues. Germline values: CDR1 SGHRS, CDR2 YFSETQ. The CDR3 DNA follows: TGCGCCAGCAGCCTCTCGGGGGGGTCCTATAATTCACCCCTCCACTTT. This sequence encodes CASSLSGGSYNSPLHF.

The chain links TRBV6-7 to TRBJ2-7; D gene ambiguous. TRBV6-7 is flagged as an ORF with uncertain function. The ends were cut back, 0 bases at V and 0 bases at J, with 9 bases in the middle. This CDR3 has 15 residues. The CDR3 is CASSYSRRYSYEQYF. The DNA of the CDR3 is TGTGCCAGCAGTTACTCGCGGCGTTACTCCTACGAGCAGTACTTC.